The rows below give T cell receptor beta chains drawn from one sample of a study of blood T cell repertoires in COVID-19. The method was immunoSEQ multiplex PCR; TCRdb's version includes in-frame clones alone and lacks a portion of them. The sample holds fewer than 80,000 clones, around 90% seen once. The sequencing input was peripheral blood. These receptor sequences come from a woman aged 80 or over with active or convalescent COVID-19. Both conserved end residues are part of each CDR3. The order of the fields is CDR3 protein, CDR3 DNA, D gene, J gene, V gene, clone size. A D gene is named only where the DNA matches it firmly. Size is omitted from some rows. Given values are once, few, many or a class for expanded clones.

CDR3 protein: CASSPRIGGRNTGELFF
CDR3 DNA: TGTGCCAGCAGCCCCCGGATCGGCGGGCGCAACACCGGGGAGCTGTTTTTT
D gene: NA
J gene: TRBJ2-2
V gene: TRBV3-1/TRBV3-2
clone size: NA

CDR3 protein: CASSMETRNWELAKNIQYF
CDR3 DNA: TGTGCCAGTAGTATGGAGACTAGGAATTGGGAGCTAGCCAAAAACATTCAGTACTTC
D gene: NA
J gene: TRBJ2-4
V gene: TRBV19
clone size: NA

CDR3 protein: CASSAGIAGPYEQYF
CDR3 DNA: TGTGCCAGCAGCGCCGGAATAGCGGGGCCCTACGAGCAGTACTTC
D gene: TRBD2
J gene: TRBJ2-7
V gene: TRBV9
clone size: NA

CDR3 protein: CASSITGGVGSEQYF
CDR3 DNA: TGTGCCAGTAGTATAACCGGAGGTGTAGGAAGCGAGCAGTACTTC
D gene: NA
J gene: TRBJ2-7
V gene: TRBV19
clone size: few

CDR3 protein: CASSVPGLGYGYTF
CDR3 DNA: TGTGCCAGTAGTGTACCAGGCCTGGGCTATGGCTACACCTTC
D gene: NA
J gene: TRBJ1-2
V gene: TRBV19
clone size: NA

CDR3 protein: CASSLAAGRYNEQFF
CDR3 DNA: TGTGCCAGCAGCTTAGCGGCAGGGAGGTACAATGAGCAGTTCTTC
D gene: NA
J gene: TRBJ2-1
V gene: TRBV7-2
clone size: NA

CDR3 protein: CAWSAGRVNEQYF
CDR3 DNA: TGTGCCTGGAGTGCTGGCAGGGTAAACGAGCAGTACTTC
D gene: NA
J gene: TRBJ2-7
V gene: TRBV30
clone size: NA

CDR3 protein: CASSQGTSGGRDTQYF
CDR3 DNA: TGCGCCAGCAGCCAAGGGACTAGCGGGGGGAGAGATACGCAGTATTTT
D gene: TRBD2
J gene: TRBJ2-3
V gene: TRBV4-1
clone size: NA

CDR3 protein: CASSRTGGTGGNSPLHF
CDR3 DNA: TGTGCCAGCAGCCGGACGGGGGGGACAGGGGGTAATTCACCCCTCCACTTT
D gene: TRBD1
J gene: TRBJ1-6
V gene: TRBV3-1/TRBV3-2
clone size: NA

CDR3 protein: CASSLGLSNEQFF
CDR3 DNA: TGTGCCAGCAGCTTAGGTCTCAGCAATGAGCAGTTCTTC
D gene: NA
J gene: TRBJ2-1
V gene: TRBV7-7
clone size: NA

CDR3 protein: CASSQSGGATGELFF
CDR3 DNA: TGTGCCAGCAGCCAGAGCGGGGGGGCGACCGGGGAGCTGTTTTTT
D gene: TRBD2
J gene: TRBJ2-2
V gene: TRBV6-2/TRBV6-3
clone size: few

CDR3 protein: CASSYRQDTGELFF
CDR3 DNA: TGTGCCAGCAGCTACCGACAGGACACCGGGGAGCTGTTTTTT
D gene: NA
J gene: TRBJ2-2
V gene: TRBV7-3
clone size: NA

CDR3 protein: CASSPPGTYNEQFF
CDR3 DNA: TGTGCCAGCAGTCCTCCCGGGACCTACAATGAGCAGTTCTTC
D gene: NA
J gene: TRBJ2-1
V gene: TRBV28
clone size: NA

CDR3 protein: CASSPGQGRNQPQHF
CDR3 DNA: TGTGCCAGCTCTCCCGGACAGGGAAGGAATCAGCCCCAGCATTTT
D gene: TRBD1
J gene: TRBJ1-5
V gene: TRBV18
clone size: NA

CDR3 protein: CAWKPTVGALWQPQHF
CDR3 DNA: TGTGCCTGGAAGCCGACAGTGGGGGCGTTGTGGCAGCCCCAGCATTTT
D gene: NA
J gene: TRBJ1-5
V gene: TRBV30
clone size: NA

CDR3 protein: CASAGSSYSYEQYF
CDR3 DNA: TGTGCCAGTGCCGGGTCTAGCTACTCCTACGAGCAGTACTTC
D gene: NA
J gene: TRBJ2-7
V gene: TRBV19
clone size: NA

CDR3 protein: CASSYQTDWGTEAFF
CDR3 DNA: TGCGCCAGCAGTTACCAGACAGACTGGGGCACTGAAGCTTTCTTT
D gene: NA
J gene: TRBJ1-1
V gene: TRBV5-1
clone size: once

CDR3 protein: CASSLTVRGTASYEQYF
CDR3 DNA: TGCGCCAGCAGCTTGACCGTCCGGGGGACAGCTTCCTACGAGCAGTACTTC
D gene: NA
J gene: TRBJ2-7
V gene: TRBV5-1
clone size: NA

CDR3 protein: CASSSSQGQPQHF
CDR3 DNA: TGTGCCAGCAGTTCCTCTCAGGGTCAGCCCCAGCATTTT
D gene: NA
J gene: TRBJ1-5
V gene: TRBV28
clone size: once

CDR3 protein: CASSPRSGGNYGYTF
CDR3 DNA: TGCGCCAGCAGCCCCCGGTCGGGGGGGAACTATGGCTACACCTTC
D gene: NA
J gene: TRBJ1-2
V gene: TRBV5-1
clone size: NA

CDR3 protein: CASSPRTGIYGYTF
CDR3 DNA: TGTGCCAGCAGCCCCCGGACAGGGATCTATGGCTACACCTTC
D gene: TRBD1
J gene: TRBJ1-2
V gene: TRBV7-2
clone size: NA

CDR3 protein: CASSPYSGGVYNEQFF
CDR3 DNA: TGTGCCAGCAGCCCGTATTCGGGGGGCGTTTACAATGAGCAGTTCTTC
D gene: NA
J gene: TRBJ2-1
V gene: TRBV7-3
clone size: NA

CDR3 protein: CASSKEAGENYGYTF
CDR3 DNA: TGTGCCAGCAGCAAAGAGGCGGGAGAAAACTATGGCTACACCTTC
D gene: NA
J gene: TRBJ1-2
V gene: TRBV21-1
clone size: NA

CDR3 protein: CASSIESSYEQYF
CDR3 DNA: TGTGCCAGTAGTATAGAGAGTTCCTACGAGCAGTACTTC
D gene: NA
J gene: TRBJ2-7
V gene: TRBV19
clone size: NA

CDR3 protein: CASSPDRGRSTYEQYF
CDR3 DNA: TGTGCCAGCAGCCCTGACAGGGGCCGAAGTACCTACGAGCAGTACTTC
D gene: TRBD1
J gene: TRBJ2-7
V gene: TRBV5-4
clone size: NA

CDR3 protein: CGLTGATSGNTIYF
CDR3 DNA: TGCGGCCTGACAGGGGCGACCTCTGGAAACACCATATATTTT
D gene: TRBD1
J gene: TRBJ1-3
V gene: TRBV29-1
clone size: NA

CDR3 protein: CASSEAAVILNTEAFF
CDR3 DNA: TGTGCCAGCAGTGAAGCTGCAGTTATATTGAACACTGAAGCTTTCTTT
D gene: NA
J gene: TRBJ1-1
V gene: TRBV6-1
clone size: NA

CDR3 protein: CARSPQGNYGYTF
CDR3 DNA: TGTGCCAGAAGCCCGCAGGGTAACTATGGCTACACCTTC
D gene: NA
J gene: TRBJ1-2
V gene: TRBV5-3
clone size: NA

CDR3 protein: CASRRNSPLHF
CDR3 DNA: TGTGCCAGCAGGAGGAATTCACCCCTCCACTTT
D gene: NA
J gene: TRBJ1-6
V gene: TRBV28
clone size: NA

CDR3 protein: CASSIFRDSGELFF
CDR3 DNA: TGTGCCAGTAGTATATTCAGGGACAGCGGGGAGCTGTTTTTT
D gene: TRBD1
J gene: TRBJ2-2
V gene: TRBV19
clone size: NA

CDR3 protein: CASSPRRTAREHF
CDR3 DNA: TGTGCCAGCAGTCCGCGCCGGACAGCTCGCGAACATTTT
D gene: NA
J gene: TRBJ1-5
V gene: TRBV27
clone size: NA

CDR3 protein: CASSPHREGGSGYTF
CDR3 DNA: TGTGCCAGCAGCCCCCACCGGGAGGGAGGATCGGGCTACACCTTC
D gene: NA
J gene: TRBJ1-2
V gene: TRBV9
clone size: few

CDR3 protein: CASSPGTGQVKNIQYF
CDR3 DNA: TGTGCCAGCAGTCCCGGGACAGGTCAGGTCAAAAACATTCAGTACTTC
D gene: TRBD1
J gene: TRBJ2-4
V gene: TRBV27
clone size: NA

CDR3 protein: CASSQDIWAVSGNTIYF
CDR3 DNA: TGCGCCAGCAGCCAAGATATCTGGGCAGTATCTGGAAACACCATATATTTT
D gene: NA
J gene: TRBJ1-3
V gene: TRBV4-3
clone size: NA

CDR3 protein: CASSSNRGLGTGELFF
CDR3 DNA: TGTGCCAGCAGCTCGAACAGGGGGCTCGGAACCGGGGAGCTGTTTTTT
D gene: TRBD1
J gene: TRBJ2-2
V gene: TRBV5-4
clone size: few

CDR3 protein: CASSEDRTYGYTF
CDR3 DNA: TGTGCCAGCTCTGAGGACAGGACCTATGGCTACACCTTC
D gene: TRBD1
J gene: TRBJ1-2
V gene: TRBV18
clone size: NA

CDR3 protein: CASSREGVVRTEAFF
CDR3 DNA: TGTGCCAGCAGCCGAGAGGGGGTTGTGAGAACTGAAGCTTTCTTT
D gene: NA
J gene: TRBJ1-1
V gene: TRBV7-9
clone size: NA

CDR3 protein: CASSMGQGPYEQYF
CDR3 DNA: TGTGCCAGTAGTATGGGTCAGGGTCCCTACGAGCAGTACTTC
D gene: NA
J gene: TRBJ2-7
V gene: TRBV19
clone size: NA

CDR3 protein: CASSQSETGGALVESPLHF
CDR3 DNA: TGCGCCAGCAGTCAATCCGAGACAGGGGGCGCGTTGGTAGAATCACCCCTCCACTTT
D gene: TRBD1
J gene: TRBJ1-6
V gene: TRBV23-1
clone size: NA

CDR3 protein: CASSLQTGTSNQPQHF
CDR3 DNA: TGTGCCAGTAGTCTACAGACAGGGACTAGCAATCAGCCCCAGCATTTT
D gene: TRBD1
J gene: TRBJ1-5
V gene: TRBV19
clone size: NA

CDR3 protein: CASSLAGVLVTPETQYF
CDR3 DNA: TGTGCCAGCAGCTTGGCCGGGGTACTAGTGACCCCAGAGACCCAGTACTTC
D gene: NA
J gene: TRBJ2-5
V gene: TRBV5-6
clone size: NA

CDR3 protein: CASSLFGTLNTEAFF
CDR3 DNA: TGTGCCAGCAGTCTCTTCGGGACATTGAACACTGAAGCTTTCTTT
D gene: NA
J gene: TRBJ1-1
V gene: TRBV27
clone size: NA

CDR3 protein: CASSSYTGGWYGYTF
CDR3 DNA: TGTGCCAGCAGTTCCTATACAGGGGGTTGGTATGGCTACACCTTC
D gene: TRBD1
J gene: TRBJ1-2
V gene: TRBV6-5
clone size: NA

CDR3 protein: CASRRGGSYGYTF
CDR3 DNA: TGTGCCAGCAGAAGGGGCGGGAGCTATGGCTACACCTTC
D gene: NA
J gene: TRBJ1-2
V gene: TRBV6-5
clone size: NA

CDR3 protein: CASSSSTGGYYNEQFF
CDR3 DNA: TGTGCCAGCAGCTCCAGTACAGGGGGGTACTACAATGAGCAGTTCTTC
D gene: TRBD1
J gene: TRBJ2-1
V gene: TRBV5-5
clone size: NA

CDR3 protein: CASSFPGNNSPLHF
CDR3 DNA: TGTGCCAGCAGTTTTCCAGGAAATAATTCACCCCTCCACTTT
D gene: NA
J gene: TRBJ1-6
V gene: TRBV28
clone size: NA

CDR3 protein: CSVEGGTGNTF
CDR3 DNA: TGCAGCGTTGAAGGCGGGACAGGGAACACTTTC
D gene: TRBD1
J gene: TRBJ1-2
V gene: TRBV29-1
clone size: NA

CDR3 protein: CASSYTGVGNQPQHF
CDR3 DNA: TGTGCCAGCAGTTACACAGGGGTTGGCAATCAGCCCCAGCATTTT
D gene: TRBD1
J gene: TRBJ1-5
V gene: TRBV6-5
clone size: NA

CDR3 protein: CASSFLGARGEKLFF
CDR3 DNA: TGTGCCAGCAGCTTCCTAGGGGCGCGAGGTGAAAAACTGTTTTTT
D gene: NA
J gene: TRBJ1-4
V gene: TRBV7-2
clone size: NA

CDR3 protein: CASSQGQRTSNTGELFF
CDR3 DNA: TGCGCCAGCAGCCAAGGTCAAAGGACATCGAACACCGGGGAGCTGTTTTTT
D gene: NA
J gene: TRBJ2-2
V gene: TRBV5-1
clone size: NA

CDR3 protein: CASSLDLSPLHF
CDR3 DNA: TGCGCCAGCAGCTTGGATCTTTCACCCCTCCACTTT
D gene: NA
J gene: TRBJ1-6
V gene: TRBV5-1
clone size: NA

CDR3 protein: CASRLGQDTGELFF
CDR3 DNA: TGTGCCAGCAGACTAGGACAGGACACCGGGGAGCTGTTTTTT
D gene: TRBD1
J gene: TRBJ2-2
V gene: TRBV6-5
clone size: NA

CDR3 protein: CASSSTGVETQYF
CDR3 DNA: TGTGCCAGCAGCTCGACAGGGGTAGAGACCCAGTACTTC
D gene: TRBD1
J gene: TRBJ2-5
V gene: TRBV7-3
clone size: NA

CDR3 protein: CASSIEHRSSPEQYF
CDR3 DNA: TGTGCCAGTAGTATAGAGCACCGGTCCTCTCCCGAGCAGTACTTC
D gene: NA
J gene: TRBJ2-7
V gene: TRBV19
clone size: NA

CDR3 protein: CASSFGGDLGGYTF
CDR3 DNA: TGTGCCAGCAGCTTTGGGGGGGACTTAGGCGGCTACACCTTC
D gene: NA
J gene: TRBJ1-2
V gene: TRBV7-9
clone size: NA

CDR3 protein: CASSYAMGGSYEQYF
CDR3 DNA: TGTGCCAGCAGTTATGCGATGGGGGGATCCTACGAGCAGTACTTC
D gene: NA
J gene: TRBJ2-7
V gene: TRBV6-5
clone size: NA

CDR3 protein: CASRPPGQKKQVNF
CDR3 DNA: TGCGCCAGCAGACCGCCGGGACAGAAAAAACAAGTTAACTTC
D gene: TRBD1
J gene: TRBJ1-2
V gene: TRBV4-1
clone size: NA